The 25 T cell receptor beta chains below were found in one sample sequenced in a study of shared clonotypes between healthy human individuals. Generated by immunoSEQ multiplex PCR, the TCRdb table keeps only in-frame clones and is missing some. The sample carries some 2,000,000 clones, about 94% recorded once. Sequencing input: naive CD4+ T cells sorted from blood. Stated subset: CD45RA+ positively selected. These receptors came from a man younger than 30 in good health.

This clone was detected only once. The chain uses TRBV14 and TRBJ2-2; 9 bases are a match to TRBD1. Germline trimming cut 5 bases from V and 14 bases from J; bases unmatched to any gene: 6. Looked up from germline, CDR1 is SGHDN and CDR2 is FVKESK. The CDR3 length is 12 residues. In DNA form, the CDR3 reads TGTGCCAGCAGCTTTACAGGGGGCCGACTGTTTTTT. Translated: CASSFTGGRLFF.

This CDR3 is CASSLLRGKGSSYEQYF. The CDR3 DNA sequence: TGTGCCAGCAGTTTACTCCGGGGTAAAGGAAGCTCCTACGAGCAGTACTTC. V usage is TRBV27 and J usage is TRBJ2-7; D is possibly TRBD2 (5 bases). Germline loops: CDR1 MNHEY, CDR2 SMNVEV (reference sequence). V was cut by 2 bases and J by 0 bases, with 17 bases left in between. CDR3 length equals 17 residues.

The V gene is TRBV11-2, the J gene TRBJ2-7; TRBD2 agrees at 12 bases. The length of the CDR3 is 17 residues. The V gene's germline CDR1 is SGHAT and CDR2 FQNNGV. The V and J ends lost 1 base and 3 bases, in that order; junction bases with no gene match: 7. CDR3 in DNA: TGTGCCAGCAGCTTAGCTAGCGGGAGGGCTACAATCTACGAGCAGTACTTC. Protein: CASSLASGRATIYEQYF.

This clone was recorded once. V gene TRBV30 combines with J gene TRBJ2-7; TRBD1 agrees at 8 bases. The trim removed 0 bases at V and 0 bases at J, leaving 7 bases unmatched. The germline gives CDR1 GTSNPN, CDR2 SVGIG (reference sequence). The CDR3 has 16 residues. CDR3 sequence reads: CAWSVTHQGASYEQYF. The CDR3 DNA reads TGTGCCTGGAGTGTTACCCATCAGGGGGCCTCCTACGAGCAGTACTTC.

Regarding this clone: Other DNA sequences within the sample encode an identical CDR3. The V and J genes are TRBV25-1 and TRBJ2-7, with D possibly being TRBD2 (5 bases). Looked up from germline, CDR1 is MGHDK and CDR2 is SYGVNS. Deletions cut 9 bases from V and 0 bases from J, with 9 bases between. The CDR3 covers 12 residues. The CDR3: CASSVSSYEQYF. CDR3 sequence (DNA): TGTGCCAGTAGCGTGAGCTCCTACGAGCAGTACTTC.

V usage is TRBV6-1 and J usage is TRBJ2-5; D gene ambiguous. The V and J ends lost 6 bases and 5 bases respectively, with 13 bases between them. The CDR3 spans 13 residues. Germline V lookup: CDR1 MNHNS, CDR2 SASEGT. CDR3 bases: TGTGCCAGCAGCGACTTAGGTCGGGAGACCCAGTACTTC. Translation gives CASSDLGRETQYF.

The rearrangement joins TRBV5-6 to TRBJ1-2; a possible D gene is TRBD1 (5 bases). Germline V gene lookup returns CDR1 SGHDT and CDR2 YYEEEE. There are 12 residues in the CDR3. V was shortened by 5 bases and J by 4 bases, with 9 bases between the two germline ends. The CDR3 DNA is TGTGCCAGCAGTTTCGACAGCTATGGCTACACCTTC. Translating gives CASSFDSYGYTF. The entire variable domain, with the rest obtained from reference TRBV5-6 and TRBJ1-2, is as follows: DAGVTQSPTHLIKTRGQQVTLRCSPKSGHDTVSWYQQALGQGPQFIFQYYEEEERQRGNFPDRFSGHQFPNYSSELNVNALLLGDSALYLCASSFDSYGYTFGSGTRLTVV.

This clone was observed once. The rearrangement links TRBV5-4 to TRBJ2-1, with D uncertain. This CDR3 has 16 residues. Germline V gene data show CDR1 as SGHNT and CDR2 as YYREEE (reference sequence). Trimming shortened V by 1 base and J by 0 bases, and 11 bases separated the two germline ends. In DNA form, the CDR3 reads TGTGCCAGCAGCTTGTTGGTTGTTGGCTCCTACAATGAGCAGTTCTTC. Translated: CASSLLVVGSYNEQFF.

This clone was recorded only once. The CDR3, as DNA: TGCGCCAGCAGCCAAATCAGAGCTGAAGCTTTCTTT. It encodes CASSQIRAEAFF. The J gene is TRBJ1-1, the V gene TRBV4-1; D gene uncertain. Germline V lookup: CDR1 MGHRA, CDR2 YSYEKL. V lost 2 bases to trimming and J lost 6 bases, with 7 bases between them. The CDR3 spans 12 residues.

This chain links TRBV4-1 with TRBJ2-6; D is uncertain. Germline-derived CDR1 and CDR2 are MGHRA and YSYEKL. Trimming left V 3 bases short and J 11 bases short, with 8 bases between. The CDR3 contains 12 residues. CDR3 DNA: TGCGCCAGCAGCCAGCCGGTTGACGTCCTGACTTTC. It specifies CASSQPVDVLTF.

The CDR3 region is CASSLSPPSGANVLTF. DNA of the CDR3: TGTGCCAGCAGTCTTTCCCCGCCCTCTGGGGCCAACGTCCTGACTTTC. The J gene is TRBJ2-6, the V gene TRBV27, with unresolved D. The CDR3 has 16 residues. Deletions cut 5 bases from V and 0 bases from J, with 11 bases between. Germline V gives CDR1 MNHEY, CDR2 SMNVEV (reference sequence).

This chain uses TRBV30 with TRBJ1-1; the D is unclear. Trimming pared 0 bases from V and 5 bases from J, leaving 7 bases between. CDR1 is GTSNPN, CDR2 SVGIG, per germline (reference sequence). The CDR3 runs to 12 residues. The CDR3 loop is CAWSVWPTEAFF. CDR3 DNA sequence: TGTGCCTGGAGTGTTTGGCCGACTGAAGCTTTCTTT.

This chain uses TRBV18 with TRBJ2-5, with D possibly matching TRBD2 (5 bases). Germline values: CDR1 KGHSH, CDR2 LQKENI. The CDR3 length is 14 residues. With 5 bases removed from V and 1 base from J, the gap between germline ends came to 11 bases. CDR3 protein: CASSMRRVQETQYF. As DNA, the CDR3 is TGTGCCAGCTCAATGCGGCGGGTCCAAGAGACCCAGTACTTC.

Remarks on this clone: Within the sample, other DNA sequences also encode this same CDR3. This rearrangement joins TRBV18 to TRBJ2-7; 9 nucleotides line up with TRBD1. Germline values: CDR1 KGHSH, CDR2 LQKENI. The J segment lost 0 bases and the V segment lost 6 bases, leaving 6 bases of the junction unmatched. This CDR3 is 15 amino acids long. The CDR3 is CASSPTGGPSYEQYF. In DNA, the CDR3 is TGTGCCAGCTCCCCAACAGGGGGCCCCTCCTACGAGCAGTACTTC.

The J gene is TRBJ1-3, the V gene TRBV6-1; D not resolved. The CDR3 is 15 residues long. Germline CDR1 MNHNS, CDR2 SASEGT. Trimming cost V 8 bases and J 1 base, with 15 bases left between them. This chain's CDR3 is CASEGGGRSGNTIYF. CDR3 DNA sequence: TGTGCCAGCGAAGGCGGCGGCCGATCTGGAAACACCATATATTTT.

The rearrangement links TRBV14 to TRBJ2-2; possible D gene TRBD1, 6 bases. Trimming took 5 bases from V and 3 from J, leaving 13 bases between them. In germline, CDR1 is SGHDN, CDR2 FVKESK. The CDR3 has 15 amino acids. CDR3 sequence (DNA): TGTGCCAGCAGCTGGACAGCTTCGGACACCGGGGAGCTGTTTTTT. It translates to CASSWTASDTGELFF.

This chain uses TRBV5-4 with TRBJ2-1; 14 nucleotides align to TRBD2. The CDR3 extends over 18 amino acids. Germline lookup yields CDR1 SGHNT and CDR2 YYREEE (reference sequence). V was pared by 3 bases and J by 2 bases, with 7 bases of the junction left unmatched. The CDR3 coding sequence is TGTGCCAGCAGCTCGCCGGGACTAGCGGGAGTCACCTACAATGAGCAGTTCTTC. Its translation: CASSSPGLAGVTYNEQFF.

The V and J genes are TRBV5-1 and TRBJ2-7, with TRBD2 matching over 13 bases. The CDR3 spans 16 residues. Germline CDR1 SGHRS, CDR2 YFSETQ. The V segment lost 3 bases and the J segment 4 bases; nucleotides outside the gene matches: 7. CDR3 sequence: CASSSGTSGERYEQYF. Written as DNA, the CDR3 is TGCGCCAGCAGCTCCGGGACTAGCGGGGAAAGATACGAGCAGTACTTC.

The V and J genes are TRBV11-2 and TRBJ2-1, with D perhaps being TRBD1 or TRBD2 (5 bases each). V was cut by 5 bases and J by 5 bases, with 19 bases left in between. The CDR3 spans 16 residues. Germline lookup yields CDR1 SGHAT and CDR2 FQNNGV. The CDR3 is CASSPWDARSDNEQFF. The CDR3 bases are TGTGCCAGCAGCCCCTGGGACGCAAGATCGGACAATGAGCAGTTCTTC.

In this sample, this clone turned up once. The chain carries TRBV5-4 and TRBJ1-1; 10 nucleotides line up with TRBD1. Germline CDR1 SGHNT, CDR2 YYREEE (reference sequence). The CDR3 covers 15 residues. Trimming cost V 5 bases and J 1 base; bases outside gene matches: 5. The CDR3 loop is CASRTGGEKNTEAFF. The CDR3 region has the DNA TGTGCCAGCAGGACAGGGGGCGAAAAGAACACTGAAGCTTTCTTT.

The V gene is TRBV18, the J gene TRBJ2-7; maybe TRBD1 (5 bases). Germline CDR1 is KGHSH and CDR2 is LQKENI. V dropped 6 bases and J dropped 0 bases, with 12 bases sitting between them. The CDR3 totals 14 residues. For the CDR3, the DNA is TGTGCCAGCTCTGTGGACATCGGCTCCTACGAGCAGTACTTC. Translated, it gives CASSVDIGSYEQYF.

V gene TRBV6-1 combines with J gene TRBJ2-7; tentative D call: TRBD1 (6 bases). CDR3 size: 14 residues. Germline V lookup: CDR1 MNHNS, CDR2 SASEGT. V lost 6 bases and J 6 bases, leaving 18 bases between the germline ends. The CDR3 region has the DNA TGTGCCAGCAGCTTCGGACAGATGAGTCTCGAGCAGTACTTC. Encoded protein: CASSFGQMSLEQYF.

The J gene is TRBJ2-2, the V gene TRBV5-1, with 8 bases matching TRBD1. This CDR3 contains 14 residues. Trimming took 4 bases from V and 6 from J; bases not matched to a gene: 5. Germline values: CDR1 SGHRS, CDR2 YFSETQ. The CDR3 DNA reads as TGCGCCAGCAGCGCCGGACAGGGCCCCGGGGAGCTGTTTTTT. Translated: CASSAGQGPGELFF. The full variable domain, in which reference TRBV5-1 and TRBJ2-2 provide the parts outside the CDR3, is KAGVTQTPRYLIKTRGQQVTLSCSPISGHRSVSWYQQTPGQGLQFLFEYFSETQRNKGNFPGRFSGRQFSNSRSEMNVSTLELGDSALYLCASSAGQGPGELFFGEGSRLTVL.

The chain uses TRBV27 and TRBJ1-1; unclear D gene. The V end lost 2 bases, the J end lost 1 base, and 5 bases lay between the germline ends. This CDR3 is 13 amino acids long. The V gene's germline CDR1 is MNHEY and CDR2 SMNVEV (reference sequence). This chain's CDR3 is CASSLVPNTEAFF. In DNA form, the CDR3 reads TGTGCCAGCAGTTTAGTACCGAACACTGAAGCTTTCTTT.

Only one count was recorded for this clone. This chain uses TRBV11-2 with TRBJ2-4; 8 positions agree with TRBD1. Germline V lookup: CDR1 SGHAT, CDR2 FQNNGV. V trimming: 1 base; J trimming: 7 bases; junction bases outside the gene matches: 6. The CDR3 has 15 amino acids. This CDR3 reads CASSLGAGGNNIQYF. As DNA, the CDR3 is TGTGCCAGCAGCTTAGGGGCAGGGGGCAATAACATTCAGTACTTC.